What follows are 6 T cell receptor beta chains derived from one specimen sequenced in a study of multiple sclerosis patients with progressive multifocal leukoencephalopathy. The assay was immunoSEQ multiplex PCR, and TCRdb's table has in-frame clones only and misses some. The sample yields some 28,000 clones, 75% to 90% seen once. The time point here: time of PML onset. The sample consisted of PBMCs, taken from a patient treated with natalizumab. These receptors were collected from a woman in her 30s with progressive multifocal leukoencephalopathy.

The DNA of the CDR3 is TGCGCCAGCAGCAGACTACCCCAGGACGAGCAGTACTTC. This codes for CASSRLPQDEQYF. The V call is TRBV5-1, the J call TRBJ2-7, with D maybe TRBD2 (5 bases). CDR1 SGHRS and CDR2 YFSETQ come from the germline V gene. V lost 4 bases and J lost 5, with 13 bases in between. CDR3 size: 13 residues.

Written as DNA, the CDR3 is TGTGCCAGCAGCTTGATCTCTGGGGCCAACGTCCTGACTTTC. This gives the protein CASSLISGANVLTF. The chain has TRBV7-2 and TRBJ2-6; D is ambiguous. The germline V gene encodes CDR1 SGHTA and CDR2 FQGNSA. The CDR3 totals 14 residues. The V gene lost 3 bases and the J gene lost 0 bases, with 3 bases spanning the gap.

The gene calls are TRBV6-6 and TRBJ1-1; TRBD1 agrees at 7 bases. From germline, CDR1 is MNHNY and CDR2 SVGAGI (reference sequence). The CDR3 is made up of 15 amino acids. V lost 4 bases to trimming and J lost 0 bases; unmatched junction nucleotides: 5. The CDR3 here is CASSSEGALNTEAFF. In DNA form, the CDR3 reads TGTGCCAGCAGTTCGGAGGGGGCTTTGAACACTGAAGCTTTCTTT.

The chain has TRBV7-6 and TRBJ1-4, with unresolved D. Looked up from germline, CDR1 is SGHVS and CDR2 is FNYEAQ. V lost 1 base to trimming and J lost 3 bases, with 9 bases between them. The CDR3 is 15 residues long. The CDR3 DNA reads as TGTGCCAGCAGCTTAGAGGCGGCTTCTAATGAAAAACTGTTTTTT. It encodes CASSLEAASNEKLFF.

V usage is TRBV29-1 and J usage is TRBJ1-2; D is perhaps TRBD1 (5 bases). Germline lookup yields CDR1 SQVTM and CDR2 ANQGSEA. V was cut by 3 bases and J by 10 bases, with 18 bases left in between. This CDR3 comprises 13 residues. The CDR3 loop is CSVEPGLKRDYTF. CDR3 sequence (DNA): TGCAGCGTTGAGCCGGGACTGAAAAGGGACTACACCTTC.

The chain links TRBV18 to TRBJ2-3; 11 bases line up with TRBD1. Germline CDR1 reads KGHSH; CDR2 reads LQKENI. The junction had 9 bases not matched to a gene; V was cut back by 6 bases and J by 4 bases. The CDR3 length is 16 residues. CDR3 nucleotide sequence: TGTGCCAGCTCGGATGGGACAGGGGGTCTAGCAGATACGCAGTATTTT. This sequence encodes CASSDGTGGLADTQYF.